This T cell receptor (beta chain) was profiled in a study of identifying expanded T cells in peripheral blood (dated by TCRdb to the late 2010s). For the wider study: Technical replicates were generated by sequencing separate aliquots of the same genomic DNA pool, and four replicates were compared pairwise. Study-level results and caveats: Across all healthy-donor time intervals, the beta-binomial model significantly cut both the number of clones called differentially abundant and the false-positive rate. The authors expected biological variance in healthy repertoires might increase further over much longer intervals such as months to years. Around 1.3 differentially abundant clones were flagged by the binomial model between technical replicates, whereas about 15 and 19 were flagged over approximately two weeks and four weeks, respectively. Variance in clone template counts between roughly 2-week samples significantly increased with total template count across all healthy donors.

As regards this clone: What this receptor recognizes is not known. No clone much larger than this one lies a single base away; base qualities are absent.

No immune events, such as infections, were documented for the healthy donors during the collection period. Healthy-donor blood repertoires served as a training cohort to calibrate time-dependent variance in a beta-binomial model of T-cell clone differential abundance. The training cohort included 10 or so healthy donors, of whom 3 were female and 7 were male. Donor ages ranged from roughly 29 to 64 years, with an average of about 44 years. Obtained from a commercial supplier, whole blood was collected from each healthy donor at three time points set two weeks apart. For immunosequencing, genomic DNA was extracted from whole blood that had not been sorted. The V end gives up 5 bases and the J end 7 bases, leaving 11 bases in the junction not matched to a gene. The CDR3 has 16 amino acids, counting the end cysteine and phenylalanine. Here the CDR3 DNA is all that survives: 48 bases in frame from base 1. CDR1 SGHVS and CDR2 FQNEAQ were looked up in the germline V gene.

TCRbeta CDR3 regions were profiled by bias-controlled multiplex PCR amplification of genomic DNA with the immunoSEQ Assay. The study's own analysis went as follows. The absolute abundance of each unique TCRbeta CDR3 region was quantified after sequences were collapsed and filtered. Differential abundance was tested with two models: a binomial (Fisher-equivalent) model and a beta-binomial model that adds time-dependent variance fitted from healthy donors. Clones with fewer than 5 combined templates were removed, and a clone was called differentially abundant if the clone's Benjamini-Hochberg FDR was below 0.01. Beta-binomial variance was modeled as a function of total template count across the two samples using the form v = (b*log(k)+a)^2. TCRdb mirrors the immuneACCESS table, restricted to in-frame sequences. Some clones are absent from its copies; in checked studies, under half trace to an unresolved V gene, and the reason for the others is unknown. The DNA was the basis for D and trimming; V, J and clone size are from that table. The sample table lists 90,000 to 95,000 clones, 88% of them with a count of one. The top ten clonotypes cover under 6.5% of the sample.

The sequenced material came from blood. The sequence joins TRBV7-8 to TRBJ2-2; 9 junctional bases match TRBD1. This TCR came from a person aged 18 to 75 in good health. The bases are TGTGCCAGCAGCGAAAGGGACAGGGTACGGAGCGGGGAGCTGTTTTTT. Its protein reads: CASSERDRVRSGELFF.